This is a list of T cell receptor beta chains from one sample in a study of blood T cell repertoires in COVID-19. Assay used: immunoSEQ multiplex PCR; TCRdb lists only in-frame clones, some missing. The table shows 250,000 to 300,000 clones, with about 89% occurring only once. Sequenced input: PBMCs or T cells enriched from blood (not recorded which). Every receptor here comes from a human donor in a cohort exposed to, infected with or recovered from COVID-19 (not recorded which). The donor label of this sample is uncertain. Both conserved end residues are part of each CDR3. Each record gives: V gene, D gene, J gene, CDR3 protein. The D gene is left open where the match is weak.

v_call: TRBV7-2
d_call: TRBD1
j_call: TRBJ1-1
cdr3_aa: CASSFGTALGTEAFF

v_call: TRBV19
d_call: NA
j_call: TRBJ1-2
cdr3_aa: CASSMGQIYGYTF

v_call: TRBV3-1/TRBV3-2
d_call: TRBD1
j_call: TRBJ1-1
cdr3_aa: CASSQAPQGALLNTEAFF

v_call: TRBV27
d_call: NA
j_call: TRBJ2-7
cdr3_aa: CASKRDNSYEQYF

v_call: TRBV19
d_call: TRBD2
j_call: TRBJ2-2
cdr3_aa: CASTLLAGVQTGGELFF

v_call: TRBV29-1
d_call: NA
j_call: TRBJ1-1
cdr3_aa: CSVGAMNTEAFF

v_call: TRBV5-6
d_call: TRBD1
j_call: TRBJ2-2
cdr3_aa: CASSFAGTATGELFF

v_call: TRBV7-9
d_call: NA
j_call: TRBJ1-2
cdr3_aa: CASSVGQGYGYTF

v_call: TRBV5-1
d_call: TRBD1
j_call: TRBJ1-1
cdr3_aa: CASSVGQDTEAFF

v_call: TRBV19
d_call: NA
j_call: TRBJ2-3
cdr3_aa: CASSIAGGLGTDTQYF

v_call: TRBV4-1
d_call: TRBD1
j_call: TRBJ1-1
cdr3_aa: CASSQFGQGRMNTEAFF

v_call: TRBV4-3
d_call: NA
j_call: TRBJ2-7
cdr3_aa: CASSQDLGRDFYEQYF

v_call: TRBV4-2
d_call: NA
j_call: TRBJ1-5
cdr3_aa: CASSQARGEDQPQHF

v_call: TRBV19
d_call: TRBD1
j_call: TRBJ2-2
cdr3_aa: CASSIRQGNTGELFF

v_call: TRBV5-1
d_call: TRBD2
j_call: TRBJ2-5
cdr3_aa: CASSLERGFQETQYF

v_call: TRBV9
d_call: TRBD1
j_call: TRBJ1-3
cdr3_aa: CASSTPTGSFGTIYF

v_call: TRBV13
d_call: NA
j_call: TRBJ2-2
cdr3_aa: CASSPRGVTGELFF

v_call: TRBV24-1
d_call: NA
j_call: TRBJ2-2
cdr3_aa: CATSRPGTDTGELFF

v_call: TRBV30
d_call: TRBD1
j_call: TRBJ1-1
cdr3_aa: CACETGTGNTEAFF

v_call: TRBV5-1
d_call: NA
j_call: TRBJ2-3
cdr3_aa: CASSLDRDTQYF

v_call: TRBV6-1
d_call: NA
j_call: TRBJ1-1
cdr3_aa: CASSDAEGSWTEAFF

v_call: TRBV6-5
d_call: NA
j_call: TRBJ2-2
cdr3_aa: CASRNGQNTGELFF

v_call: TRBV7-9
d_call: NA
j_call: TRBJ1-1
cdr3_aa: CASSLSSRGSEAFF

v_call: TRBV27
d_call: NA
j_call: TRBJ1-5
cdr3_aa: CASSFAGINQPQHF

v_call: TRBV7-8
d_call: NA
j_call: TRBJ2-3
cdr3_aa: CASRRFDSFTDTQYF

v_call: TRBV7-9
d_call: NA
j_call: TRBJ1-1
cdr3_aa: CASSLSRNTEAFF

v_call: TRBV5-1
d_call: NA
j_call: TRBJ2-3
cdr3_aa: CASSPGVAVDTQYF

v_call: TRBV27
d_call: NA
j_call: TRBJ1-1
cdr3_aa: CASSLYGHANTEAFF

v_call: TRBV11-3
d_call: NA
j_call: TRBJ2-5
cdr3_aa: CASSLFGQQETQYF

v_call: TRBV12-3/TRBV12-4
d_call: TRBD1
j_call: TRBJ1-4
cdr3_aa: CASSRQGQKLFF

v_call: TRBV7-7
d_call: TRBD2
j_call: TRBJ2-5
cdr3_aa: CASSLEYSGGAETQYF